This TCR beta chain comes out of a study of cytomegalovirus exposure and HLA in healthy donors. This CDR3 has 13 residues. CDR1 is SGDLS, CDR2 YYNGEE, per germline. Unmatched junction bases numbered 2, after V lost 7 bases and J lost 3 bases. Use of 60 Vbeta and 13 Jbeta primers characterized the PCR. The method was immunoSEQ multiplex PCR; TCRdb's version includes in-frame clones alone and lacks a portion of them. The profile shows about 170,000 clones, about 76% of them singletons. The material sequenced was PBMCs. V and J are TRBV9 and TRBJ1-3; 9 bases line up with TRBD1. The TCR comes from a woman between 18 and 29 years old in good health and CMV-seropositive. The CDR3 is CASGTGSGNTIYF. The CDR3, as DNA: TGTGCCAGCGGGACAGGGAGTGGAAACACCATATATTTT.